The sequence of this T cell receptor beta chain was determined in a study of T cell repertoires in cytomegalovirus infection. TCRdb re-analysed the reads in MiXCR, keeping a single row per CDR3 protein. The sample lists fewer than 250,000 distinct CDR3 sequences, approximately 22% seen once, with around a sixth in the top ten. The CDR3 contains 17 residues. CDR1 and CDR2 (germline): DFQATT, SNEGSKA (reference sequence). The J segment lost 9 bases and the V segment lost 0 bases, leaving 13 bases of the junction unmatched. Only a few counts were recorded for this clonotype. The receptor was derived from a human donor in good health (CMV status not recorded). Some clones in this sample may be carry-over from other donors' samples. Sequences were obtained from CD8+ T cells from PBMCs. This chain uses TRBV20-1 with TRBJ2-1; TRBD2 matches at 11 bases. The CDR3 sequence is CSARDIAGGSLSIEQFF. As DNA, the CDR3 is TGCAGTGCTAGAGATATAGCGGGGGGGTCCCTTTCCATTGAGCAGTTCTTC.